This entry lists 2 T cell receptor beta chains sequenced from one sample in a study of blood T cell repertoires in COVID-19. Repertoires were generated with immunoSEQ multiplex PCR, while TCRdb's copy carries only in-frame clones and drops some. Counted here are fewer than 250,000 clones, 86% occurring once; the ten biggest clones make up around 1.7%. Material for sequencing was peripheral blood. These receptors all stem from an older woman who had recovered from COVID-19.

CDR3: CASTQSRMTGVNGYTF. Here the CDR3 DNA reads TGTGCCAGCACGCAATCTAGGATGACAGGGGTTAATGGCTACACCTTC. The V gene is TRBV9, the J gene TRBJ1-2, with 8 bases matching TRBD1. Germline assignment: CDR1 SGDLS and CDR2 YYNGEE. The CDR3 has 16 residues. V was pared by 6 bases and J by 6 bases, with 16 bases of the junction left unmatched. Complete variable domain (other parts from reference TRBV9 and TRBJ1-2): DSGVTQTPKHLITATGQRVTLRCSPRSGDLSVYWYQQSLDQGLQFLIQYYNGEERAKGNILERFSAQQFPDLHSELNLSSLELGDSALYFCASTQSRMTGVNGYTFGSGTRLTVV.

The rearrangement joins TRBV7-9 to TRBJ1-1, with D perhaps matching TRBD1 (5 bases). V lost 1 base to trimming and J lost 0 bases, with 12 bases between them. The germline gives CDR1 SEHNR, CDR2 FQNEAQ (reference sequence). CDR3 size: 16 residues. The CDR3 DNA reads as TGTGCCAGCAGCTTAGGGGGAGGGGTGCTGAACACTGAAGCTTTCTTT. Amino acid sequence: CASSLGGGVLNTEAFF.